This record looks at one TCR beta chain sequence and its context. This entry belongs to a study of T-cell reconstitution after alpha-beta-depleted transplantation in children. Germline V gene data show CDR1 as SGHRS and CDR2 as YFSETQ. V lost 4 bases to trimming and J lost 1 base, with 14 bases between them. CDR3 length: 15 amino acids. Unique molecular identifiers were used to barcode this TCRbeta library. TCRdb re-called the PCR reads through MiXCR, storing one row per CDR3 protein. This table holds around 250,000 distinct CDR3 sequences, 9.9% found once. The sequence came from a human donor who donated a stem cell graft to a child with SCID. Source: PBMCs from the stem cell graft donor, taken from the stem cell graft. The V gene is TRBV5-1, the J gene TRBJ1-2; no firm D call. CDR3: CASSPARGYNYGYTF. In DNA, the CDR3 is TGCGCCAGCAGCCCCGCCCGAGGCTATAACTATGGCTACACCTTC. The whole variable domain, remainder taken from reference TRBV5-1 and TRBJ1-2, is KAGVTQTPRYLIKTRGQQVTLSCSPISGHRSVSWYQQTPGQGLQFLFEYFSETQRNKGNFPGRFSGRQFSNSRSEMNVSTLELGDSALYLCASSPARGYNYGYTFGSGTRLTVV.